This TCR beta chain comes out of a study of cytomegalovirus exposure and HLA in healthy donors. Per the germline V gene, CDR1 is SGHTA and CDR2 is FQGNSA. Trimming at V came to 5 bases and at J to 4 bases, leaving 8 bases not matched to a gene. There are 15 residues in the CDR3. Note on this clone: Its antigen remains unknown.

General study results and limits: Cytomegalovirus status was reportedly diagnosed by the classifier with high sensitivity and specificity. Most TCR sequences were seen very rarely across donors, but some public TCRs occurred in many. Some TCR beta chains (approximately 180 of them) were listed as cytomegalovirus-associated.

Data came from immunoSEQ multiplex PCR; TCRdb stores just in-frame clones and leaves some out. The sample comprises under 80,000 clones, 89% of which are singletons, and roughly 1.2% rests with the top ten. This TCR derives from a woman under 30 in good health and CMV-seronegative. Sequenced input: PBMCs. The chain uses TRBV7-2 and TRBJ2-7; 10 nucleotides align to TRBD1. The CDR3 reads CASSPWDRGFYEQYF. The CDR3 DNA reads as TGTGCCAGCAGCCCTTGGGACAGGGGCTTTTACGAGCAGTACTTC.